One sample yielded the 8 T cell receptor beta chains listed below, sequenced in a study of spatial heterogeneity in lung cancer (dated by TCRdb to between 2018 and 2021). Libraries were built with 5' RACE. Reads for this sample came from a NextSeq 500. TCRdb reworked the public reads: Q25 trimming with fastp, MiXCR clone assembly, productive beta chains retained. Each CDR3 protein appears once, grouped with its most common genes and DNA. The sample contains 35,000 to 55,000 distinct CDR3 sequences, approximately 7% of them found a single time. The top ten clonotypes cover about 39% of the sample. According to the study, the label for this sample's time point signals: sample taken at primary tumor resection. Without any cell sorting, TCR sequencing was performed on whole RNA extracted either from tumor and nontumor lung tissue or from cryopreserved PBMC samples. Sample: PBMCs, taken at surgery. These receptors were collected from a female donor with early-stage non-small cell lung cancer.

This chain joins TRBV6-1 and TRBJ1-1, with D tentatively TRBD1 (5 bases). The germline CDR1 and CDR2 sequences are MNHNS and SASEGT. The CDR3 sequence is 19 residues long. Trimming took 2 bases from V and 0 from J, leaving 22 bases between them. The CDR3 region has the DNA TGTGCCAGCAGTGAAACCCCCCTGACGACATCAGGGCTGAACACTGAAGCTTTCTTT. Protein product: CASSETPLTTSGLNTEAFF.

This clonotype has at least ten counts. DNA for the CDR3: TGTGCCAGCAGGGTGGCAGGGGTTGAGCAGTTCTTC. Protein: CASRVAGVEQFF. This chain uses TRBV7-2 with TRBJ2-1; D might be TRBD1 (6 bases). CDR1 is SGHTA, CDR2 FQGNSA, per germline. Between the trimmed V and J ends, which lost 6 bases and 9 bases, there was a span of 12 bases. This CDR3 comprises 12 residues.

This clonotype was observed many times. The chain is built from TRBV7-9 and TRBJ1-1; D is ambiguous. The germline V gene has CDR1 SEHNR and CDR2 FQNEAQ (reference sequence). Deletions cut 2 bases from V and 3 bases from J, with 4 bases between. The CDR3 contains 12 residues. The CDR3 DNA reads as TGTGCCAGCAGCTTATCCCACACTGAAGCTTTCTTT. Its protein is CASSLSHTEAFF.

This clonotype was counted ten times or more. The chain has TRBV28 and TRBJ2-3; no definite D call. Trimming shortened V by 6 bases and J by 2 bases, and 15 bases separated the two germline ends. Germline V gene sequence: CDR1 MDHEN, CDR2 SYDVKM. The CDR3 is 15 amino acids. CDR3 protein: CASSGYQVTTDTQYF. Written as DNA, the CDR3 is TGTGCCAGCAGCGGGTACCAGGTTACCACAGATACGCAGTATTTT.

This clonotype was recorded a few times. The rearrangement uses TRBV15 and TRBJ2-3; tentatively, D is TRBD1 (5 bases). CDR1 and CDR2 from the germline V gene are LNHNV and YYDKDF (reference sequence). The CDR3 sequence is 15 residues long. Between the trimmed V and J ends, which lost 0 bases and 1 base, there was a span of 8 bases. CDR3 coding DNA: TGTGCCACCAGCAGAGAGGTGACAGGCACAGATACGCAGTATTTT. It yields the protein CATSREVTGTDTQYF.

This rearrangement joins TRBV29-1 to TRBJ1-4; 8 bases are shared with TRBD1. Losses at the gene ends were 7 bases for V and 5 bases for J; bases not matched to a gene: 9. The CDR3 contains 14 residues. Looked up from germline, CDR1 is SQVTM and CDR2 is ANQGSEA. Written as DNA, the CDR3 is TGCAGCGCCTCAGGACAGGGTCGCAATGAAAAACTGTTTTTT. It translates to CSASGQGRNEKLFF. The full variable domain, in which reference TRBV29-1 and TRBJ1-4 provide the parts outside the CDR3, is SAVISQKPSRDICQRGTSLTIQCQVDSQVTMMFWYRQQPGQSLTLIATANQGSEATYESGFVIDKFPISRPNLTFSTLTVSNMSPEDSSIYLCSASGQGRNEKLFFGSGTQLSVL.

This sequence joins TRBV14 and TRBJ1-3; D gene unclear. The CDR3 spans 11 residues. V gave up 1 base and J gave up 8 bases, with 3 bases separating them. Germline values: CDR1 SGHDN, CDR2 FVKESK. DNA for the CDR3: TGTGCCAGCAGCCAAGGTTACACCATATATTTT. Amino acid sequence: CASSQGYTIYF.

This clonotype came up a few times. The chain uses TRBV7-2 and TRBJ2-3; a possible D gene is TRBD2 (5 bases). This CDR3 comprises 15 residues. Between the trimmed V and J ends, which lost 1 base and 2 bases, there was a span of 10 bases. CDR1 SGHTA and CDR2 FQGNSA come from the germline V gene. This CDR3 reads CASSLVATITDTQYF. DNA for the CDR3: TGTGCCAGCAGCTTAGTTGCGACTATCACAGATACGCAGTATTTT.